The clone carrying this TCR beta chain was picked up one time. Libraries were prepared by immunoSEQ multiplex PCR; TCRdb keeps only in-frame clonotypes and omits some of them. The sample includes 50,000 to 80,000 clones, 75% to 90% of them seen just once. V lost 9 bases, J lost 11 bases, and 20 bases stayed unmatched. CDR1 SNHLY and CDR2 FYNNEI come from the germline V gene. CDR3 length: 15 residues. The data were taken from a study of glioma-infiltrating T cells after dendritic cell vaccination. This clonotype was sampled from a human donor with glioblastoma. Here the sequenced sample was blood, taken before dendritic cell vaccination. This chain connects TRBV2 to TRBJ2-3, with 7 bases aligning to TRBD2. CDR3 sequence reads: CASEVQKEAGWGQYF. The CDR3 nucleotides are TGTGCCAGTGAAGTACAAAAGGAAGCGGGGTGGGGGCAGTATTTT.